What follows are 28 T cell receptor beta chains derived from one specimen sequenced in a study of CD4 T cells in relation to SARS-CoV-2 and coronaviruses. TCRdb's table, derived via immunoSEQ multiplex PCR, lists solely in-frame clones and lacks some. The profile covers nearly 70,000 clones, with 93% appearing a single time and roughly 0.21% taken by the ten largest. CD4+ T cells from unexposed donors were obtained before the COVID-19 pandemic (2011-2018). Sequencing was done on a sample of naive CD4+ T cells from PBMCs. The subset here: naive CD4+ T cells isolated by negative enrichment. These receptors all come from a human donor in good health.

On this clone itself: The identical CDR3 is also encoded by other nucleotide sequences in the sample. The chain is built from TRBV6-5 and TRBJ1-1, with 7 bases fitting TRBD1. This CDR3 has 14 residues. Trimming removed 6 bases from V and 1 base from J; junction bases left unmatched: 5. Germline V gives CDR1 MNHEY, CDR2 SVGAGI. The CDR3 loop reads CASRAGTANTEAFF. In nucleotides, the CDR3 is TGTGCCAGCAGAGCCGGGACAGCGAACACTGAAGCTTTCTTT.

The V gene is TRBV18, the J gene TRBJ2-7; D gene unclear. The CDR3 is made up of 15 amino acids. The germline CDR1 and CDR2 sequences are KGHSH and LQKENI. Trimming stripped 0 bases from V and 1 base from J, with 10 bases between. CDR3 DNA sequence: TGTGCCAGCTCACCACCGGCGTCACAGTCCTACGAGCAGTACTTC. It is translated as CASSPPASQSYEQYF.

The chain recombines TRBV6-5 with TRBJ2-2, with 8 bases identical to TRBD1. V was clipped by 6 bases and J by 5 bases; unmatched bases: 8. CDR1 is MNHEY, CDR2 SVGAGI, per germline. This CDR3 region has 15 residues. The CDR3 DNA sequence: TGTGCCAGCAGAAACAGGGGGTTCGAAACCGGGGAGCTGTTTTTT. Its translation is CASRNRGFETGELFF.

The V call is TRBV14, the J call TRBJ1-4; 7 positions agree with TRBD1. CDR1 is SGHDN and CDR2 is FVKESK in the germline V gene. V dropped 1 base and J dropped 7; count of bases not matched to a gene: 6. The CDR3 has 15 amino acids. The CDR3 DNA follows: TGTGCCAGCAGCCAAGGTAGGGGGCACGGTGAAAAACTGTTTTTT. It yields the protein CASSQGRGHGEKLFF.

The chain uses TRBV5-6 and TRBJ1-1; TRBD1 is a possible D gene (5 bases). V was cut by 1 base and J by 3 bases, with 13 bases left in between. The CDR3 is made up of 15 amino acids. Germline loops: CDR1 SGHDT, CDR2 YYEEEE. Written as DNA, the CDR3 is TGTGCCAGCAGCTTGCTACGGGACCGGGACACTGAAGCTTTCTTT. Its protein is CASSLLRDRDTEAFF.

This CDR3 is CASSPTGEQPQHF. The CDR3 DNA sequence: TGTGCCAGCTCACCCACAGGGGAACAGCCCCAGCATTTT. V usage is TRBV18 and J usage is TRBJ1-5; TRBD1 agrees at 7 bases. The CDR3 length is 13 residues. Germline CDR1 and CDR2: KGHSH and LQKENI. The ends lost 3 bases at V and 7 bases at J; junction bases unmatched: 3.

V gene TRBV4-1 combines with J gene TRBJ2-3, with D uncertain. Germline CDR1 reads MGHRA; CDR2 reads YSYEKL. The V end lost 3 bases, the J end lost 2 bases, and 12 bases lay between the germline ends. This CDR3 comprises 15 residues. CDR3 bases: TGCGCCAGCAGCCAGACGCCCGGAAACACAGATACGCAGTATTTT. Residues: CASSQTPGNTDTQYF.

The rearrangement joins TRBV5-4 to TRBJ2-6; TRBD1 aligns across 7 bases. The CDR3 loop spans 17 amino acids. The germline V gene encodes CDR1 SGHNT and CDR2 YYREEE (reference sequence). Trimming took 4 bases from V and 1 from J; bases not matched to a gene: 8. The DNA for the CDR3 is TGTGCCAGCAGCCAGGGACAGTTTTGGTCTGGGGCCAACGTCCTGACTTTC. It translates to CASSQGQFWSGANVLTF.

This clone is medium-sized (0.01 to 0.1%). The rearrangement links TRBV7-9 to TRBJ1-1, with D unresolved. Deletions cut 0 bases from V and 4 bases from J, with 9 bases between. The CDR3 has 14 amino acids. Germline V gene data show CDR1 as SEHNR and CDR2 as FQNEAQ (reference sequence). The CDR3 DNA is TGTGCCAGCAGCTTAGCGCGGACGTCCACTGAAGCTTTCTTT. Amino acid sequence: CASSLARTSTEAFF.

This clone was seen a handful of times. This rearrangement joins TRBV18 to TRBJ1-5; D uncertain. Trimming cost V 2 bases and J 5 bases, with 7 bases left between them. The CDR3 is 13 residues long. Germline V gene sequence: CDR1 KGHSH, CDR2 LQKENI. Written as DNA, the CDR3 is TGTGCCAGCTCACCAGCGGTAGATCAGCCCCAGCATTTT. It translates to CASSPAVDQPQHF.

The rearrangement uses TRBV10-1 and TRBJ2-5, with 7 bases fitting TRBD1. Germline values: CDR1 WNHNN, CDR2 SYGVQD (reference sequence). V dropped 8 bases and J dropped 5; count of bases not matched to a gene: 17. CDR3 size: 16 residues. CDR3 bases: TGCGCCAGCGAGCCAGGGACAGACCATCCGTGGGAGACCCAGTACTTC. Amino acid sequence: CASEPGTDHPWETQYF.

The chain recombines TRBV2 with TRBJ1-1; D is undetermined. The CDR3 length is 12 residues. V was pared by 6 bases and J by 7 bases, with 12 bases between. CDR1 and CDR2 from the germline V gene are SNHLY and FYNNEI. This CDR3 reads CASSGDFGEAFF. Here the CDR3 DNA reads TGTGCCAGCAGCGGAGATTTCGGTGAAGCTTTCTTT. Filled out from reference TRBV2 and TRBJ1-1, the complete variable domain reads EPEVTQTPSHQVTQMGQEVILRCVPISNHLYFYWYRQILGQKVEFLVSFYNNEISEKSEIFDDQFSVERPDGSNFTLKIRSTKLEDSAMYFCASSGDFGEAFFGQGTRLTVV.

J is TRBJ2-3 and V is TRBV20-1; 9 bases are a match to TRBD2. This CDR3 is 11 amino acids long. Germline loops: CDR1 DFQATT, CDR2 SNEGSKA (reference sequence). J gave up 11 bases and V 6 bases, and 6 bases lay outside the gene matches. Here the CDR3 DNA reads TGCAGTGCCAGACTAGCGGCTTTGCAGTATTTT. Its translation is CSARLAALQYF.

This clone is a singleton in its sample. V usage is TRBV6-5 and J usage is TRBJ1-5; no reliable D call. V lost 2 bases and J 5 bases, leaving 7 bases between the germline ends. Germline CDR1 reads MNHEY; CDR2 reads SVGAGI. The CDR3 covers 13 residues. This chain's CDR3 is CASSYTTDQPQHF. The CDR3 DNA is TGTGCCAGCAGTTACACCACAGATCAGCCCCAGCATTTT.

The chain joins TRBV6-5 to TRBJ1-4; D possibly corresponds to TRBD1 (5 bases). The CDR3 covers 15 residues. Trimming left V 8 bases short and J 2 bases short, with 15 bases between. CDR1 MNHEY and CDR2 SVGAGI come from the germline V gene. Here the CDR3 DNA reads TGTGCCAGCGGGGCAACCGGACGGACTAATGAAAAACTGTTTTTT. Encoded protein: CASGATGRTNEKLFF.

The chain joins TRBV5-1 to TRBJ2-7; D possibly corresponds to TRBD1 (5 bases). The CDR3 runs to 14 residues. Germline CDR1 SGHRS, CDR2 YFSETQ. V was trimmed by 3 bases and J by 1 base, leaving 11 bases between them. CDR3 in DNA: TGCGCCAGCAGCTCAGACAGCAATTCCTACGAGCAGTACTTC. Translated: CASSSDSNSYEQYF.

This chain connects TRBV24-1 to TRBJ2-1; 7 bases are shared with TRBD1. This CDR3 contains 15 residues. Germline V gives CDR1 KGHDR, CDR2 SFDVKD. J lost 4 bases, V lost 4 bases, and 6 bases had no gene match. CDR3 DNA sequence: TGTGCCACCAGTGACAGACAGGGTGATTACAATGAGCAGTTCTTC. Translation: CATSDRQGDYNEQFF.

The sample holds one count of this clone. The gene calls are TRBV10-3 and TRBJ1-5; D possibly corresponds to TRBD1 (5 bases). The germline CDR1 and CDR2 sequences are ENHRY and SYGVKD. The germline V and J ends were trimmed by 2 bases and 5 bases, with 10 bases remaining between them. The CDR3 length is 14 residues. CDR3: CAISEDGGDQPQHF. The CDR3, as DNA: TGTGCCATCAGTGAGGACGGGGGGGATCAGCCCCAGCATTTT.

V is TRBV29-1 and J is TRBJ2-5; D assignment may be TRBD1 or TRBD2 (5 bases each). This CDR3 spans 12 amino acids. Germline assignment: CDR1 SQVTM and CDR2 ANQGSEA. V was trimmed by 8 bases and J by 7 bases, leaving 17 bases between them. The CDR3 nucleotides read TGCAGCTTCCGGGACGACCCGCGGACCCAGTACTTC. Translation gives CSFRDDPRTQYF.

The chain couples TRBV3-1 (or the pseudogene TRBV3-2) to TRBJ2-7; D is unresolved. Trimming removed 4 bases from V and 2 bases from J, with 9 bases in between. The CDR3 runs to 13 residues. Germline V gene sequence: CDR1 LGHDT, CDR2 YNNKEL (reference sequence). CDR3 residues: CASSLGRTYEQYF. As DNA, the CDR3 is TGTGCCAGCAGCCTAGGAAGGACCTACGAGCAGTACTTC.

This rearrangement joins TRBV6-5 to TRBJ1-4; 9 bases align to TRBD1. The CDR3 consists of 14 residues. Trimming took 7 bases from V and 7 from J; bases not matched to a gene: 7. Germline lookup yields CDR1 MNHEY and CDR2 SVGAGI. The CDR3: CASNEQGAVEKLFF. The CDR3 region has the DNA TGTGCCAGCAACGAACAGGGGGCCGTTGAAAAACTGTTTTTT.

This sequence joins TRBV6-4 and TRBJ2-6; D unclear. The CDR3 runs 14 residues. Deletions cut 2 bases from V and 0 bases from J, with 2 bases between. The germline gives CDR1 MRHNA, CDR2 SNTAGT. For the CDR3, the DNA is TGTGCCAGCAGTGACCTCTCTGGGGCCAACGTCCTGACTTTC. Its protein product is CASSDLSGANVLTF.

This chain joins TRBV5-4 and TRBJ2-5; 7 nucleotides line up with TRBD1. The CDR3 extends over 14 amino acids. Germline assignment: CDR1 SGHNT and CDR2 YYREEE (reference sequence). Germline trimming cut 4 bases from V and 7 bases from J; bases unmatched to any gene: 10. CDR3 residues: CASSNRGMAGTQYF. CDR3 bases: TGTGCCAGCAGCAACAGGGGAATGGCTGGGACCCAGTACTTC.

The DNA for the CDR3 is TGTGCCAGCACCACCCTCTTGACTAGCAAAGAGACCCAGTACTTC. It encodes CASTTLLTSKETQYF. The V gene is TRBV28, the J gene TRBJ2-5; 7 nucleotides align to TRBD2. This CDR3 is 15 amino acids long. V was pared by 7 bases and J by 3 bases, with 11 bases of the junction left unmatched. The germline CDR1 and CDR2 sequences are MDHEN and SYDVKM.

The CDR3 loop is CASSAGRTEAFF. The CDR3 DNA sequence: TGCGCCAGCAGTGCCGGTCGCACTGAAGCTTTCTTT. V is TRBV10-1 and J is TRBJ1-1; D gene ambiguous. Per germline, CDR1 WNHNN and CDR2 SYGVQD (reference sequence). This CDR3 has 12 residues. The germline V and J ends were trimmed by 4 bases and 4 bases, with 7 bases remaining between them.

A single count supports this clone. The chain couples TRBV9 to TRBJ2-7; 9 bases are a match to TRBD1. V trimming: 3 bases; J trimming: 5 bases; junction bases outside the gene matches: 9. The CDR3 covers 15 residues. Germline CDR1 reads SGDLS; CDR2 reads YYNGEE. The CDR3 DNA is TGTGCCAGCAGCGCCCTCCCGGGACAGGGTCACGAGCAGTACTTC. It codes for CASSALPGQGHEQYF.

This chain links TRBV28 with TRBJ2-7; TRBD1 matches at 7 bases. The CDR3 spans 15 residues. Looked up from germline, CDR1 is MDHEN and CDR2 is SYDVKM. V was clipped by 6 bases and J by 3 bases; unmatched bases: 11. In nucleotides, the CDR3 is TGTGCCAGCAGGGGTGAGCCGGGACAGCTCTACGAGCAGTACTTC. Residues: CASRGEPGQLYEQYF.

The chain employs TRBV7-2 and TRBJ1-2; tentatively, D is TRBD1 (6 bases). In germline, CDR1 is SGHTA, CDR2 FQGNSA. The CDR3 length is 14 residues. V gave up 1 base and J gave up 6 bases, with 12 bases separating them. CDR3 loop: CASSLGLGANGYTF. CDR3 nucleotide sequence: TGTGCCAGCAGCTTAGGTCTGGGGGCCAATGGCTACACCTTC. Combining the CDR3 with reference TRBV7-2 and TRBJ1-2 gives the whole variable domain GAGVSQSPSNKVTEKGKDVELRCDPISGHTALYWYRQSLGQGLEFLIYFQGNSAPDKSGLPSDRFSAERTGGSVSTLTIQRTQQEDSAVYLCASSLGLGANGYTFGSGTRLTVV.